This T cell receptor beta chain was sequenced during a study of beta chain features in type 1 diabetes listed by TCRdb under 2018. At the level of the whole study: Mean age, gender distribution, total cell number and subset yield did not differ between patients and healthy donors. Regulatory and stem cell-like memory subsets were isolated from only 8 patients and roughly eight healthy donors, whereas naive and central memory subsets came from all 30 or so donors. The study compared the TCRB repertoires of sorted circulating CD4+ T cell subsets in recently diagnosed type 1 diabetes patients with those in matched healthy donors. A total of 90 million to 120 million sorted cells were examined across all samples, and a strong correlation was observed between cell number per subset and RNA yield.

The CDR3 runs 15 amino acids, cysteine and phenylalanine included. Just the 45-base CDR3 DNA is kept, in frame starting at base 1. V sheds 7 bases and J sheds 3 bases, leaving 17 bases between their ends. CDR1 and CDR2 are read off the germline V gene as SGHTS and YDEGEE. Notes on this clone: The antigen this receptor binds is unknown. No base quality information exists; no much larger clone differs at one position.

The entire isolated RNA was reverse transcribed using the High Capacity cDNA Reverse Transcription Kit, and thus expressed TCRB transcripts were sequenced. Deep immunoSEQ sequencing was performed on naive, central memory and regulatory T cell samples, with an average of roughly 3.5 million total reads per sample. After sorted cells were lysed in RLT buffer, RNA was extracted with DNase-treated RNeasy Micro or Mini kits, with the choice depending on cell number. Each cell subset was processed on its own to prevent cross-contamination, while patient and healthy donor samples were processed together. Using the immunoSEQ multiplex PCR, TCRB sequences were amplified from cDNA into 87-bp fragments spanning the CDR3 region. The amplicons were sequenced using the Illumina HiSeq platform. As for the original processing: Synthetic template baselines were used to correct PCR bias computationally, reads within Hamming distance 2 were collapsed, and singletons that could not be merged were discarded. Reads were aligned against IMGT to assign V, D and J genes, CDR3 length and insertions or deletions at six rearrangement sites. Within each subset, clonotype counts were normalized to the number of sorted cells before true diversity and Gini coefficients were calculated with the tcR R package. Repertoire sharing was quantified using the overlap coefficient calculated on TCRB nucleotide sequences. Out-of-frame TCRB sequences from naive cells were analyzed to stand in for the pre-selection repertoire. This immuneACCESS table, as held by TCRdb, lists in-frame sequences with V and J called but not all clones. Of the missing ones, under half trace to an unresolved V gene in checked studies; the others have no known cause. That table is the source of V, J and clone size, and D and trimming were worked out from the DNA. The sample data list about half a million clones, and roughly an eighth of these were observed just once. The ten top clones hold roughly 0.046% of the sample.

Each donor gave one peripheral blood draw, around 100 mL on average, collected into heparinised tubes. Using a panel that included CD45RO, CCR7, CD25, CD127, CD95 and CD27, naive, central memory, regulatory and stem cell-like memory CD4+ T cells were sorted on a BD FACSAria II. All sorted populations exceeded 95% purity. PBMCs were separated immediately by Lymphoprep density gradient centrifugation and were stained directly, without being cultured. So that batch effects would be minimized, each experiment stained and sorted samples in pairs, pairing one healthy donor with one patient. The study at large found these results: Because cDNA rather than genomic DNA was sequenced, highly expressing activated cells could have been over-represented, although no difference in activation and CD3 levels was found between groups. Naive, central memory and regulatory TCRB repertoires appeared to be more similar among patients than among healthy donors. Shorter templates might be favored by PCR, yet because patient and control samples were amplified and corrected together, any such skew would affect both groups equally. In all four CD4+ subsets, TCRB CDR3 length was moderately but significantly shorter in type 1 diabetes patients. Because the HLA sub-analyses included only small numbers of individuals, any influence of HLA type on TCRB rearrangement was left unresolved. Fewer insertions and more nucleotide deletions at VDJ recombination sites were observed in patients with type 1 diabetes, implying thymic rearrangement abnormalities.

The source of this sequence is a young woman in good health. The chain is made from TRBV5-8 and TRBJ2-1; TRBD2 is possibly the D segment (6 matching bases). Sequencing was performed on naive CD4+ T cells from blood. The cell subset or site label, as the study defines it: true naive CD4+ T cells. The sequenced DNA is TGTGCCAGCTCTCCCGCGGGACGGCACTACAATGAGCAGTTCTTC. This gives the protein CASSPAGRHYNEQFF.